These T cell receptor beta chains were read from a single sample in a study of cytomegalovirus exposure and HLA in healthy donors. TCRdb's copy holds only in-frame clones and misses some; the assay was immunoSEQ multiplex PCR. Of 150,000 to 180,000 clones listed, approximately 86% were seen once; the top ten hold around 20%. Sample: PBMCs. The receptors stem from a man aged 18 to 35 in good health and CMV-seropositive. Each CDR3 is given with its conserved first and last residue. D genes are given only for firm matches. Part of the rows lack a size; the others show once, few, many or a class for expanded clones.

clone_size j_call cdr3_length d_call v_call cdr3_aa cdr3_nt
NA TRBJ2-5 15 TRBD2 TRBV5-4 CASSWTSGDQETQYF TGTGCCAGCAGCTGGACTAGCGGGGACCAAGAGACCCAGTACTTC
NA TRBJ1-4 15 NA TRBV7-9 CASSLSQGTNEKLFF TGTGCCAGCAGCTTAAGCCAGGGCACTAATGAAAAACTGTTTTTT
NA TRBJ1-2 13 TRBD1 TRBV4-3 CASSHGTVSGYTF TGCGCCAGCAGCCATGGGACAGTCTCTGGCTACACCTTC
NA TRBJ1-5 15 NA TRBV7-2 CASSLVSTSNQPQHF TGTGCCAGCAGCTTAGTCAGTACAAGCAATCAGCCCCAGCATTTT
once TRBJ1-2 14 NA TRBV7-2 CASSVTDTNYGYTF TGTGCCAGCAGCGTCACCGACACTAACTATGGCTACACCTTC
NA TRBJ1-2 16 TRBD1 TRBV10-3 CAISLGQGLSGYGYTF TGTGCCATCAGCCTGGGACAGGGACTATCAGGATATGGCTACACCTTC
NA TRBJ2-7 15 TRBD1 TRBV19 CASRGLETGDDEQYF TGTGCCAGTAGGGGCCTAGAGACAGGGGACGACGAGCAGTACTTC
NA TRBJ2-1 17 TRBD1 TRBV29-1 CSVEIFGGTGRYNEQFF TGCAGCGTTGAAATTTTCGGAGGGACAGGGAGGTACAATGAGCAGTTCTTC
NA TRBJ2-7 16 NA TRBV4-2 CASSQESTSPGWEQYF TGTGCCAGCAGCCAAGAATCCACTTCCCCCGGTTGGGAGCAGTACTTC
NA TRBJ1-1 12 NA TRBV5-6 CASSLGGIEAFF TGTGCCAGCAGCTTGGGAGGCATAGAAGCTTTCTTT
NA TRBJ2-2 16 NA TRBV5-1 CASSLSLGQRDGELFF TGCGCCAGCAGCTTGAGCCTGGGGCAGCGCGACGGGGAGCTGTTTTTT
few TRBJ1-5 15 NA TRBV19 CASTPGWIYNQPQHF TGTGCCAGTACTCCCGGGTGGATCTACAATCAGCCCCAGCATTTT
few TRBJ1-5 15 TRBD1 TRBV6-5 CASSLTTGGNQPQHF TGTGCCAGCAGTTTGACTACAGGGGGCAATCAGCCCCAGCATTTT
NA TRBJ1-4 13 NA TRBV7-2 CASSPGFNEKLFF TGTGCCAGCAGCCCCGGGTTCAATGAAAAACTGTTTTTT
NA TRBJ2-1 17 TRBD2 TRBV7-9 CASSSVRTSGRGNEQFF TGTGCCAGCAGCTCAGTAAGGACTAGCGGGAGGGGAAATGAGCAGTTCTTC
NA TRBJ2-5 15 TRBD2 TRBV13 CASSFGGGLQETQYF TGTGCCAGCAGCTTTGGCGGGGGATTACAAGAGACCCAGTACTTC
NA TRBJ2-1 15 TRBD2 TRBV18 CASSPRAGETREQFF TGTGCCAGCTCACCACGAGCGGGAGAAACTCGCGAGCAGTTCTTC
NA TRBJ2-4 11 NA TRBV20-1 CSALWGNIQYF TGCAGTGCTCTCTGGGGCAACATTCAGTACTTC
NA TRBJ2-5 14 TRBD2 TRBV27 CAAGAGTSPETQYF TGTGCCGCAGGGGCCGGGACTAGCCCTGAGACCCAGTACTTC
NA TRBJ2-1 15 TRBD2 TRBV7-9 CASSSPGLGHNEQFF TGTGCCAGCAGCTCCCCGGGACTAGGCCACAATGAGCAGTTCTTC
NA TRBJ1-5 15 TRBD1 TRBV6-6 CASSYLGQFNQPQHF TGTGCCAGCAGTTACCTGGGACAGTTCAATCAGCCCCAGCATTTT
NA TRBJ1-2 15 TRBD1 TRBV7-9 CASSLRLPGGYGYTF TGTGCCAGCAGCTTACGGCTACCAGGGGGCTATGGCTACACCTTC
NA TRBJ2-3 13 TRBD2 TRBV29-1 CSVLAGGTDTQYF TGCAGCGTACTAGCGGGGGGCACAGATACGCAGTATTTT
NA TRBJ2-1 13 NA TRBV6-5 CASRIFRGNEQFF TGTGCCAGCAGGATCTTCCGGGGCAATGAGCAGTTCTTC
once TRBJ2-5 12 NA TRBV5-1 CASRRVGETQYF TGCGCCAGCCGGAGGGTGGGGGAGACCCAGTACTTC
NA TRBJ2-1 13 TRBD2 TRBV10-3 CAASGTSGNEQFF TGTGCCGCCTCCGGGACTAGCGGCAATGAGCAGTTCTTC
once TRBJ1-2 14 TRBD1 TRBV10-3 CAIPETGVPYGYTF TGTGCCATCCCAGAGACAGGGGTTCCTTATGGCTACACCTTC
NA TRBJ1-3 16 NA TRBV4-1 CASSQFGPGGSNTIYF NA
NA TRBJ1-5 13 NA TRBV7-3 CASSLQGNQPQHF TGTGCCAGCAGTTTACAGGGAAATCAGCCCCAGCATTTT
NA TRBJ2-3 15 TRBD2 TRBV6-4 CASSDGGGAADTQYF TGTGCCAGCAGTGACGGCGGGGGGGCCGCAGATACGCAGTATTTT
NA TRBJ2-6 17 NA TRBV27 CASSFQGALSGANVLTF TGTGCCAGCAGTTTTCAGGGTGCGCTCTCTGGGGCCAACGTCCTGACTTTC
NA TRBJ2-5 14 TRBD1 TRBV9 CASSGWDSQETQYF TGTGCCAGCAGCGGGTGGGACAGCCAAGAGACCCAGTACTTC
NA TRBJ2-2 16 TRBD2 TRBV5-4 CASSPRRGGGTGELFF TGTGCCAGCAGCCCGCGCCGGGGGGGCGGCACCGGGGAGCTGTTTTTT